One and the same sample provided the 3 T cell receptor beta chains below, sequenced in a study of cytomegalovirus exposure and HLA in healthy donors. The PCR contained 60 Vbeta and 13 Jbeta primers. TCRdb's copy holds only in-frame clones and misses some; the assay was immunoSEQ multiplex PCR. The table records some 180,000 clones, about four fifths of them present only once. Sequenced sample: PBMCs. These receptors originate from a female donor in good health and CMV-seronegative.

This clone was seen a few times. The chain joins TRBV28 to TRBJ1-5; no firm D call. The germline V and J ends were trimmed by 11 bases and 3 bases, with 14 bases remaining between them. The CDR3 runs 13 residues. The germline V gene has CDR1 MDHEN and CDR2 SYDVKM. CDR3 coding DNA: TGTGCCCTCTCGAGGGATTACAATCAGCCCCAGCATTTT. Translating gives CALSRDYNQPQHF.

This chain links TRBV18 with TRBJ1-4, with 9 nucleotides matching TRBD1. The CDR3 consists of 15 residues. Germline V gene sequence: CDR1 KGHSH, CDR2 LQKENI. The junction had 10 bases not matched to a gene; V was cut back by 4 bases and J by 10 bases. The CDR3 reads CASSRLGQGVGKLFF. The CDR3 DNA follows: TGTGCCAGCTCACGACTGGGACAGGGAGTCGGAAAACTGTTTTTT.

This rearrangement joins TRBV7-2 to TRBJ1-2, with a weak D call TRBD1 (5 bases). The CDR3 extends over 13 amino acids. Per germline, CDR1 SGHTA and CDR2 FQGNSA. V was pared by 5 bases and J by 1 base, with 8 bases between. CDR3 bases: TGTGCCAGCAGCCCAGGGTTTAACTATGGCTACACCTTC. Translated: CASSPGFNYGYTF.